This TCR beta chain was documented in a study of blood T cells in healthy people across ages. Whole-study results and caveats: Higher naive T cell percentage went strongly together with higher TCR beta diversity. Long-lived donors had more naive CD4+ cells and higher diversity than aged donors.

Germline loops: CDR1 MNHEY, CDR2 SMNVEV (reference sequence). The length of the CDR3 is 17 residues. A remark on this clonotype: The antigen remains unidentified. The junction does not match germline at one end; this may be a read error.

A second PCR, run for about 7 to 11 cycles, used a sample-barcoded 5' primer plus a J-beta primer mix. Via MiXCR, TCRdb re-called the 5' RACE reads, giving one row per CDR3 protein. The data show about 1,000,000 distinct CDR3 sequences, 40% to 45% seen once. The material sequenced was blood. The receptor's source is a woman between 55 and 75 years old in good health. The chain links TRBV27 to TRBJ1-5; D is ambiguous. Written as DNA, the CDR3 is TGTGCCCGCAGTTTATCAGTACAACCGGGCAGTAATCAGCCCCAGCATTTT. As protein: CARSLSVQPGSNQPQHF.